The source of this T cell receptor beta chain is a study of shared clonotypes between healthy human individuals. This clone was observed a handful of times. The CDR3 has 17 amino acids. The V segment lost 2 bases and the J segment 4 bases; nucleotides outside the gene matches: 7. Germline-derived CDR1 and CDR2 are MGHRA and YSYEKL. As handled by the study authors: Filtering was not the same, since immunoSEQ gave junction-only sequences without quality scores. The repertoire was sequenced with immunoSEQ multiplex PCR; TCRdb's copy has only in-frame clones and lacks some. V and J calls and clone size are those listed in that table; D and trimming were worked out from the DNA. Here the sample spans some 480,000 clones, 70% to 85% being singletons.

The sample taken for sequencing was PBMCs. V is TRBV4-1 and J is TRBJ2-1; 11 nucleotides align to TRBD2. The receptor was derived from a middle-aged woman in good health. Some clones in this sample may be carry-over from other donors' samples. The DNA for the CDR3 is TGCGCCAGCAGCCAACGGGGAACTAGCGGGAGTTACAATGAGCAGTTCTTC. Its translation: CASSQRGTSGSYNEQFF.